This paragraph reports one T cell receptor (beta chain). The data originate from a study of response to subunit inactivated influenza vaccine. TCRdb reanalysed the RT-PCR reads using MiXCR and keeps one entry per CDR3 protein. The table lists about half a million distinct CDR3 sequences, approximately 7.1% of them singletons. CDR3 length equals 15 residues. Trimming removed 3 bases from V and 1 base from J, with 15 bases in between. Per germline, CDR1 SQVTM and CDR2 ANQGSEA. The input for sequencing was PBMCs from blood, taken roughly 24 months after vaccination. The chain couples TRBV29-1 to TRBJ1-1; D perhaps matches TRBD1 (6 bases). The receptor was isolated from a man between 50 and 70 years old who received an inactivated influenza vaccine. In nucleotides, the CDR3 is TGCAGCGTTGATCAGGGGCTGATACGGAACACTGAAGCTTTCTTT. As protein: CSVDQGLIRNTEAFF.